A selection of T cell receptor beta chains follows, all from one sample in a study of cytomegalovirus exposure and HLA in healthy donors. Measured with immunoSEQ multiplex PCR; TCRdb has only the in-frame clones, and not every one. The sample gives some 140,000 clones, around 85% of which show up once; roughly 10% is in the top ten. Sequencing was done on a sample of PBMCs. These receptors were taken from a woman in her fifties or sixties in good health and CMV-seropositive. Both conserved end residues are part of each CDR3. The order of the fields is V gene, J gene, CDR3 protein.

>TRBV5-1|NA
CASSWAGQRTYEQYF
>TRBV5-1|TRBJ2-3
CASSPPIRDFSFTDTQYF
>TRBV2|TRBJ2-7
CASSGQDISSYEQYF
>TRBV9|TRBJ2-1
CASSVVRDSGNEQFF
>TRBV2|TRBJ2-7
CASSGGGTSGGILSYEQYF
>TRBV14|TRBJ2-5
CASSPLAEKETQYF
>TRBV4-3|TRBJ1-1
CASSQNRGGGTEAFF
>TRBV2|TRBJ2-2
CASMRGGLGTGELFF
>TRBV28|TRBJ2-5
CASSLGGAGQETQYF
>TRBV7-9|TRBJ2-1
CASSFSSSGYNEQFF
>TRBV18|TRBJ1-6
CASSYDGTGGYSPLHF
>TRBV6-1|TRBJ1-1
CASKVQSRGAEAFF
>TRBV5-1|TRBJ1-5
CASSLDPGQPQHF
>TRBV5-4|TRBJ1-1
CASSREEWEGTEAFF
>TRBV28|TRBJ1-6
CASSPQGANSPLHF
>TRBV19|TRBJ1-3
CASSIWDSRSGNTIYF
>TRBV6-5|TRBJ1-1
CASSWTGSTEAFF
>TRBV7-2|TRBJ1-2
CASSLIPGGNYGYTF
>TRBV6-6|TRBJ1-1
CASSYYPRNTEAFF
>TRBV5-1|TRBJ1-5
CASSPTGFHNQPQHF
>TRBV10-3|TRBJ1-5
CAISGVGRAWNSNQPQHF
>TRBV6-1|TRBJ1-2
CASSGQGPSSNYGYTF
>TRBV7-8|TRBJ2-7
CASSLSGQLRNEQYF
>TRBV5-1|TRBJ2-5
CASSLRGFQETQYF
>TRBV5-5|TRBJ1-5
CASSLEVSTVYSQHF
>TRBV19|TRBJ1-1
CASRDRDRDVNTEAFF
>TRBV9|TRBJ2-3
CASSVGDRDADTQYF
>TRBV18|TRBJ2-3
CASSPTLGTSTDTQYF
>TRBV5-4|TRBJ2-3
CASSSRLAGGGTDTQYF
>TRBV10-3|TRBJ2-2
CAVTGAGELFF
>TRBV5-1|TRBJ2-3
CASSSGLAGGADTQYF
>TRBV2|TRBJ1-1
CASSEEGRGATEAFF
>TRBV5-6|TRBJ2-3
CASSLGRLAVTDTQYF
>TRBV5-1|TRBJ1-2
CASSPQGALANYGYTF
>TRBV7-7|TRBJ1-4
CASSLARGPGEKLFF
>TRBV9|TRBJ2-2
CASSAADRGFGGELFF
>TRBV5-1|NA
CASSSATGGYYEQYF
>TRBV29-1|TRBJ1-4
CSVGTGGHANEKLFF
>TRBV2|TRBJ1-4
CASSEAENVGFF